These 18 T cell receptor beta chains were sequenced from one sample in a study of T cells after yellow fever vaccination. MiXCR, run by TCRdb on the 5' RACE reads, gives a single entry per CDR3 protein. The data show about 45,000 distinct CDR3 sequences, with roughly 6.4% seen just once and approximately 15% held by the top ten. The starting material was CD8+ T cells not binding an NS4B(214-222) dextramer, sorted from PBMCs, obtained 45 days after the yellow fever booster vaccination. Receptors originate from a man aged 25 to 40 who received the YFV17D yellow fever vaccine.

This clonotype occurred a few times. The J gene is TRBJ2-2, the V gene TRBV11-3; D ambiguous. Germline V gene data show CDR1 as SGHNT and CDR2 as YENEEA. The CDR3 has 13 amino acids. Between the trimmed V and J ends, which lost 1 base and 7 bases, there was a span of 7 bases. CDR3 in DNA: TGTGCCAGCAGCTTAGGGGTCCGCGGGGAGCTGTTTTTT. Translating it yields CASSLGVRGELFF.

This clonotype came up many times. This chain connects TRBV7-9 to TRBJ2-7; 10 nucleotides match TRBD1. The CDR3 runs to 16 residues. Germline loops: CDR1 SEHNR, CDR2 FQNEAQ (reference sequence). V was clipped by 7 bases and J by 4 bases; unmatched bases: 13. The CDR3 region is CASNSIGDRGPYEQYF. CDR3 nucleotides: TGTGCCAGCAACTCAATTGGGGACAGGGGACCTTACGAGCAGTACTTC.

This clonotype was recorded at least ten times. The CDR3 DNA reads as TGTGCCAGCAGCTCATACCCTGAGGCGGGAGCACGTTCCAATGAGCAGTTCTTC. This translates into CASSSYPEAGARSNEQFF. The chain uses TRBV7-8 and TRBJ2-1; 7 bases line up with TRBD2. Trimming at V came to 4 bases and at J to 6 bases, leaving 18 bases not matched to a gene. Looked up from germline, CDR1 is SGHVS and CDR2 is FQNEAQ. The CDR3 totals 18 residues.

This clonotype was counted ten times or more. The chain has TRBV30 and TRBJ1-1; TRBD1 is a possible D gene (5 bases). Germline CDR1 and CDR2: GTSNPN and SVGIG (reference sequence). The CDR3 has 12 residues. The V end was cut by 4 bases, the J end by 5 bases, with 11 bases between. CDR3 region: CAWILGVTEAFF. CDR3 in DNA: TGTGCCTGGATCCTAGGGGTTACTGAAGCTTTCTTT.

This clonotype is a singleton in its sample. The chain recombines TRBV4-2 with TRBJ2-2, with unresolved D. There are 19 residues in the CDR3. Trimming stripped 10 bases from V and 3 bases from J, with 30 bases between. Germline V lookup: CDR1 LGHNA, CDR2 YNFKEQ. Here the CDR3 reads CAIGPALLCVSSDTGELFF. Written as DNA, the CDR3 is TGTGCCATCGGCCCCGCGCTCCTCTGCGTCTCAAGCGACACCGGGGAGCTGTTTTTT.

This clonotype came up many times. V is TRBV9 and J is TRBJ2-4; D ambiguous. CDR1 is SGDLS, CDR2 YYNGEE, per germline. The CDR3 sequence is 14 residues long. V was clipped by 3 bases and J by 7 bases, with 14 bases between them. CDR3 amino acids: CASSAHQIGNIQYF. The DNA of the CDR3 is TGTGCCAGCAGCGCCCACCAGATCGGGAACATTCAGTACTTC.

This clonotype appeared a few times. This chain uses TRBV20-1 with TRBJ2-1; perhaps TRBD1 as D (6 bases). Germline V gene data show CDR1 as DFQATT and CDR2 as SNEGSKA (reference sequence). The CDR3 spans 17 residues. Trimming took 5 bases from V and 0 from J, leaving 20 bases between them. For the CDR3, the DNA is TGCAGTGCTTTCGTAGTCATGGACAGTCCCTCCTACAATGAGCAGTTCTTC. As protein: CSAFVVMDSPSYNEQFF.

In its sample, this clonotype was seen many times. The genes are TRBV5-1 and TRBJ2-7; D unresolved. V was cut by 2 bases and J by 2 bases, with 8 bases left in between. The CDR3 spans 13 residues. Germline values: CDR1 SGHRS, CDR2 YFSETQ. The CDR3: CASSFDTTYEQYF. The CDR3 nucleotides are TGCGCCAGCAGCTTTGACACCACCTACGAGCAGTACTTC.

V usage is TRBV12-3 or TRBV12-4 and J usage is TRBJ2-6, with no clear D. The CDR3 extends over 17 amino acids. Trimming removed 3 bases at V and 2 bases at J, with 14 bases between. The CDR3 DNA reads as TGTGCCAGCAGTTTGTGGGCAGGTAGTACTGGGGCCAACGTCCTGACTTTC. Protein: CASSLWAGSTGANVLTF.

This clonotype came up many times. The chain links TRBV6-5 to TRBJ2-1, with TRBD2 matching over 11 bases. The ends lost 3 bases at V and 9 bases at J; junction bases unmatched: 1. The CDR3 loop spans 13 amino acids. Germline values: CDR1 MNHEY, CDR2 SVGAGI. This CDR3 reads CASSYGTSGEQFF. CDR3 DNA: TGTGCCAGCAGTTATGGGACTAGCGGTGAGCAGTTCTTC.

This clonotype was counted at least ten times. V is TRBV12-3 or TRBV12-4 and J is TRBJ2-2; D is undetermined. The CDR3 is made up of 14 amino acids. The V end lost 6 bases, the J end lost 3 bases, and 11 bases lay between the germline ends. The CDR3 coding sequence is TGTGCCAGCAGCTCTGACACCGACACCGGGGAGCTGTTTTTT. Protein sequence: CASSSDTDTGELFF.

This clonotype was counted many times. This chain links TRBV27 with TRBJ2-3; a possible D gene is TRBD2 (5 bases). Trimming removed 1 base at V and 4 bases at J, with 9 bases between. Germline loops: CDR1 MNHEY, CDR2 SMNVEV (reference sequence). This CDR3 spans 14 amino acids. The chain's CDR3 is CASSLYSEADTQYF. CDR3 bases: TGTGCCAGCAGTTTATATTCGGAGGCAGATACGCAGTATTTT.

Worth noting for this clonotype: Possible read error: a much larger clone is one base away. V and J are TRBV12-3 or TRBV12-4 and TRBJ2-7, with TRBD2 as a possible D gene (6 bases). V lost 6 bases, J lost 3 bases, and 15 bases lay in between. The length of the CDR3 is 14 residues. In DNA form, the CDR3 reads TGTGCCAGCAGAGTGGGAGGAGAGGACTACGAGCAGTACTTC. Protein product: CASRVGGEDYEQYF.

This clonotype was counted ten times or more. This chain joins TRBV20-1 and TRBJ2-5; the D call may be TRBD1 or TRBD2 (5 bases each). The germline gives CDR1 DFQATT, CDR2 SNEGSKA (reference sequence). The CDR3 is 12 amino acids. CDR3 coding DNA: TGCCTAGAGAGGGGCCATCAAGAGACCCAGTACTTC. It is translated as CLERGHQETQYF.

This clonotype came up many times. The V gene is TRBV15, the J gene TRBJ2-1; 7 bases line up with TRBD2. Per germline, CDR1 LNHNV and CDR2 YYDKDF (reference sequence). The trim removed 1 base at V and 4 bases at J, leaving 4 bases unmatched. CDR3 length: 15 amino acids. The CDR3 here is CATSRALAVYNEQFF. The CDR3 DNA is TGTGCCACCAGCAGAGCTCTAGCGGTGTACAATGAGCAGTTCTTC.

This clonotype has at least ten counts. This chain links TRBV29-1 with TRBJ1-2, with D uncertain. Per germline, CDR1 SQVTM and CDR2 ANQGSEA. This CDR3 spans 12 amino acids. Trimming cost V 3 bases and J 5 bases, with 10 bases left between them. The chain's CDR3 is CSVEAPGYGYTF. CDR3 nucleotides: TGCAGCGTTGAGGCTCCAGGATATGGCTACACCTTC.

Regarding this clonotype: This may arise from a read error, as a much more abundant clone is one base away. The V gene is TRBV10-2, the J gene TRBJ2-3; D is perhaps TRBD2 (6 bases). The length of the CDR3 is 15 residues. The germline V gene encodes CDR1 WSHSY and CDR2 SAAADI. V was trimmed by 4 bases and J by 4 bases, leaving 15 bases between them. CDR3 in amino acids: CASSGGDLGSDTQYF. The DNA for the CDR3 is TGCGCCAGCAGTGGGGGGGACCTAGGGTCAGATACGCAGTATTTT.

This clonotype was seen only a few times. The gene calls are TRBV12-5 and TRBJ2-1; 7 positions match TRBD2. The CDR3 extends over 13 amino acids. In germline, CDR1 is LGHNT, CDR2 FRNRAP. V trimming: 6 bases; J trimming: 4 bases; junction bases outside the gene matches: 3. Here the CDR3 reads CASGEAGYNEQFF. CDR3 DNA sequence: TGTGCTAGTGGGGAAGCGGGATACAATGAGCAGTTCTTC.